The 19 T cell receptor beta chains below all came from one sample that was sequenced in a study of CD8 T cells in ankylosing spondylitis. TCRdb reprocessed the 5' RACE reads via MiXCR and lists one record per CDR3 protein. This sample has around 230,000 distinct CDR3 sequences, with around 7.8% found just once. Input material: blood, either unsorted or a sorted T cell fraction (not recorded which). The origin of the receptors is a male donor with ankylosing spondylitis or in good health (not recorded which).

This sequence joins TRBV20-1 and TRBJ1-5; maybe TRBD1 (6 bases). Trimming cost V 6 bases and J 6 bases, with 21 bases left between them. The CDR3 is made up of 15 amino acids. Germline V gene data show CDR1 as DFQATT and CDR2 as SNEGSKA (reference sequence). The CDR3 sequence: CSASLGGTGRQPQHF. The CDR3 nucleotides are TGCAGTGCCAGCTTGGGGGGCACCGGCCGTCAGCCCCAGCATTTT.

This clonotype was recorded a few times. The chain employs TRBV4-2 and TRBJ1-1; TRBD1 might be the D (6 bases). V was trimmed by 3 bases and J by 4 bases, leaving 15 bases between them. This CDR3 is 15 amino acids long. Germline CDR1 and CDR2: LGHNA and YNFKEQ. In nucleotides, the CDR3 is TGTGCCAGCAGCCACCAGTGGGACATTCCCACTGAAGCTTTCTTT. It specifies CASSHQWDIPTEAFF.

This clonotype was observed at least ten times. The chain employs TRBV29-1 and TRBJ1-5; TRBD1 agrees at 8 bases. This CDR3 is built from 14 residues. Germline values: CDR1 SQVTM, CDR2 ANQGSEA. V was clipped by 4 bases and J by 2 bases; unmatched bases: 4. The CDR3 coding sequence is TGCAGCGTTGGGACAGGGATTGGCAATCAGCCCCAGCATTTT. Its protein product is CSVGTGIGNQPQHF.

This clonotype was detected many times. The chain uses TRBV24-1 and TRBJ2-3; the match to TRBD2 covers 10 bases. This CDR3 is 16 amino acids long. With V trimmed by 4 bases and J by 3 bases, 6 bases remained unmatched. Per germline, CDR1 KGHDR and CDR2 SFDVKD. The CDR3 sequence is CATSDPSGRGTDTQYF. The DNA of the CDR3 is TGTGCCACCAGTGACCCTAGCGGGAGAGGTACAGATACGCAGTATTTT.

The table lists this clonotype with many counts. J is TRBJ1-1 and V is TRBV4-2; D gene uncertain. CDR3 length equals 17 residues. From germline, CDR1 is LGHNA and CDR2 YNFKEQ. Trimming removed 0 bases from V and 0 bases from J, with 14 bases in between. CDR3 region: CASSQDTGGGMNTEAFF. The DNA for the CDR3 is TGTGCCAGCAGCCAAGATACGGGCGGTGGGATGAACACTGAAGCTTTCTTT.

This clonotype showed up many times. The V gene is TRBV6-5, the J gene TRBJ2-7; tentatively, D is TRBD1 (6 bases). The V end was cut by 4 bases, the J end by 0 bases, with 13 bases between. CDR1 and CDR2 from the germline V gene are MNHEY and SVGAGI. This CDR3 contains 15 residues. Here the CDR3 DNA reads TGTGCCAGCAGTTTTTCCTCAGGGGCCTCCTACGAGCAGTACTTC. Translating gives CASSFSSGASYEQYF.

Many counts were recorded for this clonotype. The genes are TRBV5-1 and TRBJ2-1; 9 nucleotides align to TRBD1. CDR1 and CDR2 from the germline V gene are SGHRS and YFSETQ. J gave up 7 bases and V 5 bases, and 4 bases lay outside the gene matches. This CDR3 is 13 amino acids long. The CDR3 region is CASSRQGENEQFF. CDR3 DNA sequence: TGCGCCAGCAGTAGACAGGGGGAAAATGAGCAGTTCTTC.

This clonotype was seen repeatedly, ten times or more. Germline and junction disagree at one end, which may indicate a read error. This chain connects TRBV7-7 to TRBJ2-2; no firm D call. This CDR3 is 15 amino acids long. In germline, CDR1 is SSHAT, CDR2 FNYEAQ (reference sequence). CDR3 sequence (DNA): TGTGCTAGCAGCCCGGCGGCAGGCCCCACCGGGGAGCTGTTTTTT. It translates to CASSPAAGPTGELFF.

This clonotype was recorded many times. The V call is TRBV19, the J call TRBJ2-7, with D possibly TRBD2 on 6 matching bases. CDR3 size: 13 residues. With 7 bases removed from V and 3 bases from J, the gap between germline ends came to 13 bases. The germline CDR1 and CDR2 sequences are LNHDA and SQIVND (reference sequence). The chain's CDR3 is CASTPNGGYEQYF. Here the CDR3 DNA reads TGTGCCAGTACCCCTAACGGGGGCTACGAGCAGTACTTC.

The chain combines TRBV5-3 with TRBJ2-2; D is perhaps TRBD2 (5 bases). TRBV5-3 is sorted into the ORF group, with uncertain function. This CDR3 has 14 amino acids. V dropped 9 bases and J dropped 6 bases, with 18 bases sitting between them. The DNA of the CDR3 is TGTGCCATGGGCCCCTGGGAGCCCTCCGGGGAGCTGTTTTTT. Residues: CAMGPWEPSGELFF.

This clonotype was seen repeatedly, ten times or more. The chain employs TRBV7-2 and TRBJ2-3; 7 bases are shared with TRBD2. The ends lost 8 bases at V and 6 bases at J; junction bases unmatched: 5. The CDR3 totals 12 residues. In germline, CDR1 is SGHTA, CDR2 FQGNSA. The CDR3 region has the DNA TGTGCCAGCCAAGTGGGAGGGGATACGCAGTATTTT. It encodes CASQVGGDTQYF.

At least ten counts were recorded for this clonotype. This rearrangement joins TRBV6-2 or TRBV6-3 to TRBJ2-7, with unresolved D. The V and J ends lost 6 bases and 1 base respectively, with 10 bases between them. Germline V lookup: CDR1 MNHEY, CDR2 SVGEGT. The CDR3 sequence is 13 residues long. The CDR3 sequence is CASRQTVSYEQYF. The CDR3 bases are TGTGCCAGCAGGCAGACCGTTTCCTACGAGCAGTACTTC.

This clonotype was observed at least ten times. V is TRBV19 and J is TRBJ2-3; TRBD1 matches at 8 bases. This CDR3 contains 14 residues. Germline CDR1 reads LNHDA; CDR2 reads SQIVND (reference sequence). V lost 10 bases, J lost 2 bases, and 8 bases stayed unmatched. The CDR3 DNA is TGTGCCACCCTAGACAGGGGATTCACAGATACGCAGTATTTT. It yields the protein CATLDRGFTDTQYF.

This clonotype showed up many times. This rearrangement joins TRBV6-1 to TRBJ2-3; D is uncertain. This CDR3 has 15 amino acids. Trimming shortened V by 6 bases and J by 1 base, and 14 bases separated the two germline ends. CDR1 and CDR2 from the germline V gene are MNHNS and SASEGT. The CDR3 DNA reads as TGTGCCAGCAGAGACTTAAAAAGCCGCACAGATACGCAGTATTTT. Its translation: CASRDLKSRTDTQYF.

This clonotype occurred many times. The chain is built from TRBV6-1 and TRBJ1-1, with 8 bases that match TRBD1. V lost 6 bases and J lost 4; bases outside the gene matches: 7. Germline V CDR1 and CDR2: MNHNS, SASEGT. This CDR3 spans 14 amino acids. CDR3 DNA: TGTGCCAGCAGCAAACCCAGGGGGCTCACTGAAGCTTTCTTT. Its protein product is CASSKPRGLTEAFF.

The CDR3 here is CASSYPRGELTGELFF. The CDR3 region has the DNA TGTGCCAGCAGTTACCCACGAGGAGAGCTTACCGGGGAGCTGTTTTTT. This chain links TRBV6-5 with TRBJ2-2; D is ambiguous. This CDR3 is built from 16 residues. Trimming took 2 bases from V and 5 from J, leaving 15 bases between them. Germline V gene sequence: CDR1 MNHEY, CDR2 SVGAGI.

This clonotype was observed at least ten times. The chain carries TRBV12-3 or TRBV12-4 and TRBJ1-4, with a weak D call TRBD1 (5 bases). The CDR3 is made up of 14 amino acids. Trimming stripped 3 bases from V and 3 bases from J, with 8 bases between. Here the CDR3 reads CASSFRGANEKLFF. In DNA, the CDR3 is TGTGCCAGCAGTTTCAGAGGGGCTAATGAAAAACTGTTTTTT.

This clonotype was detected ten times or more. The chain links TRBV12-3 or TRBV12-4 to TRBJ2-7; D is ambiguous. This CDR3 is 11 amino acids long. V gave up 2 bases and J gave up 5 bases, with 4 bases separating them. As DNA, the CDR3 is TGTGCCAGCAGTTTAATTAACGAGCAGTACTTC. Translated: CASSLINEQYF.

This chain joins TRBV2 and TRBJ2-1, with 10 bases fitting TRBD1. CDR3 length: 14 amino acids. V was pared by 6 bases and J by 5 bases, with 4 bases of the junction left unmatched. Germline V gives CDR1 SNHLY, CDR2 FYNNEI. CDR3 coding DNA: TGTGCCAGCAGGCGACAGGGGGCAGACAATGAGCAGTTCTTC. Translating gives CASRRQGADNEQFF. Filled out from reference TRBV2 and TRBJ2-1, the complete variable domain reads EPEVTQTPSHQVTQMGQEVILRCVPISNHLYFYWYRQILGQKVEFLVSFYNNEISEKSEIFDDQFSVERPDGSNFTLKIRSTKLEDSAMYFCASRRQGADNEQFFGPGTRLTVL.